Shown below are 21 T cell receptor beta chains from a single sample sequenced in a study of response to subunit inactivated influenza vaccine. TCRdb passed the RT-PCR reads through MiXCR, listing each CDR3 protein once. The repertoire includes some 850,000 distinct CDR3 sequences, under 20% of them detected once, and roughly a tenth sits in the top ten. The specimen comprised PBMCs from blood, sampled roughly 5 days after vaccination. Receptors were obtained from a man between 50 and 59 years old who received an inactivated influenza vaccine.

The chain links TRBV6-1 to TRBJ2-3; unclear D gene. The germline CDR1 and CDR2 sequences are MNHNS and SASEGT. V was pared by 7 bases and J by 6 bases, with 11 bases between. This CDR3 contains 12 residues. CDR3 DNA sequence: TGTGCCAGCATCACCCGGGCCGATACGCAGTATTTT. Protein sequence: CASITRADTQYF.

The V call is TRBV12-3 or TRBV12-4, the J call TRBJ2-5; D unclear. Trimming took off 2 bases at V and 1 base at J, with 11 bases between the two ends. This CDR3 has 15 amino acids. The CDR3 nucleotides read TGTGCCAGCAGTTTACCCGCTGGGCTCCAAGAGACCCAGTACTTC. Its translation is CASSLPAGLQETQYF.

The genes are TRBV7-2 and TRBJ2-3; TRBD2 matches at 9 bases. Trimming at V came to 10 bases and at J to 3 bases, leaving 11 bases not matched to a gene. CDR1 SGHTA and CDR2 FQGNSA come from the germline V gene. The CDR3 sequence is 15 residues long. DNA for the CDR3: TGTGCCACCGCCGGCGGGGGGGAAGGGACAGATACGCAGTATTTT. Its protein product is CATAGGGEGTDTQYF.

This clonotype has just a few counts. This chain connects TRBV5-1 to TRBJ2-7; D unresolved. Germline CDR1 is SGHRS and CDR2 is YFSETQ. This CDR3 comprises 13 residues. The V gene lost 2 bases and the J gene lost 3 bases, with 9 bases spanning the gap. CDR3: CASSLSPRYEQYF. CDR3 nucleotides: TGCGCCAGCAGCTTAAGTCCGCGCTACGAGCAGTACTTC. Combining the CDR3 with reference TRBV5-1 and TRBJ2-7 gives the whole variable domain KAGVTQTPRYLIKTRGQQVTLSCSPISGHRSVSWYQQTPGQGLQFLFEYFSETQRNKGNFPGRFSGRQFSNSRSEMNVSTLELGDSALYLCASSLSPRYEQYFGPGTRLTVT.

This chain links TRBV18 with TRBJ2-1; TRBD2 aligns across 7 bases. Germline CDR1 is KGHSH and CDR2 is LQKENI. J gave up 7 bases and V 0 bases, and 6 bases lay outside the gene matches. This CDR3 has 15 residues. The CDR3 region is CASSPPILSGNEQFF. CDR3 coding DNA: TGTGCCAGCTCACCACCGATCCTTAGCGGGAATGAGCAGTTCTTC. The variable domain in full, completed from reference TRBV18 and TRBJ2-1, reads NAGVMQNPRHLVRRRGQEARLRCSPMKGHSHVYWYRQLPEEGLKFMVYLQKENIIDESGMPKERFSAEFPKEGPSILRIQQVVRGDSAAYFCASSPPILSGNEQFFGPGTRLTVL.

This clonotype has at least ten counts. The J gene is TRBJ1-1, the V gene TRBV5-1; 8 nucleotides agree with TRBD1. V trimming: 9 bases; J trimming: 3 bases; junction bases outside the gene matches: 10. Germline loops: CDR1 SGHRS, CDR2 YFSETQ. The CDR3 covers 14 residues. The DNA of the CDR3 is TGCGCCACCAAACCTCAGGGGGCGGACACTGAAGCTTTCTTT. Translation gives CATKPQGADTEAFF.

Many counts were recorded for this clonotype. The chain has TRBV11-2 and TRBJ2-7; possibly TRBD1 or TRBD2 for D (5 bases each). The CDR3 spans 14 residues. The V gene's germline CDR1 is SGHAT and CDR2 FQNNGV. Trimming stripped 2 bases from V and 4 bases from J, with 12 bases between. This CDR3 is CASSLTQGRYEQYF. CDR3 coding DNA: TGTGCCAGCAGCTTAACCCAGGGACGGTACGAGCAGTACTTC. Filled out from reference TRBV11-2 and TRBJ2-7, the complete variable domain reads EAGVAQSPRYKIIEKRQSVAFWCNPISGHATLYWYQQILGQGPKLLIQFQNNGVVDDSQLPKDRFSAERLKGVDSTLKIQPAKLEDSAVYLCASSLTQGRYEQYFGPGTRLTVT.

A note on this clonotype: A read error may account for a junction end that differs from germline. The chain carries TRBV5-1 and TRBJ2-5; possible D gene TRBD1, 6 bases. The length of the CDR3 is 13 residues. Looked up from germline, CDR1 is SGHRS and CDR2 is YFSETQ. The DNA for the CDR3 is TGCGCCAGAAGCTTCCAGGGGAAAGAGACCCAGTACTTC. Encoded protein: CARSFQGKETQYF.

The J gene is TRBJ1-3, the V gene TRBV2; D not certain. The CDR3 spans 14 residues. V was pared by 7 bases and J by 0 bases, with 10 bases between. Looked up from germline, CDR1 is SNHLY and CDR2 is FYNNEI. CDR3 in DNA: TGTGCCAGCACCGCTACGTTCTCTGGAAACACCATATATTTT. Translating gives CASTATFSGNTIYF.

The V and J genes are TRBV7-2 and TRBJ2-1, with D uncertain. V lost 6 bases to trimming and J lost 7 bases, with 19 bases between them. In germline, CDR1 is SGHTA, CDR2 FQGNSA. The CDR3 runs to 15 residues. The CDR3 nucleotides read TGTGCCAGCAGTCTGGGTATCGGGTTAAGTAATGAGCAGTTCTTC. This gives the protein CASSLGIGLSNEQFF.

The chain links TRBV7-9 to TRBJ2-2, with no clear D. The germline gives CDR1 SEHNR, CDR2 FQNEAQ (reference sequence). The CDR3 contains 16 residues. Trimming took 6 bases from V and 0 from J, leaving 14 bases between them. The CDR3 DNA follows: TGTGCCAGCAGTTCCGTACGGCGGTCGAACACCGGGGAGCTGTTTTTT. Encoded protein: CASSSVRRSNTGELFF.

The J gene is TRBJ2-3, the V gene TRBV20-1, with 9 bases identical to TRBD2. CDR3 size: 15 residues. Germline CDR1 and CDR2: DFQATT and SNEGSKA (reference sequence). Trimming at V came to 1 base and at J to 7 bases, leaving 9 bases not matched to a gene. This chain's CDR3 is CSARVPGLAAYTQYF. The CDR3 region has the DNA TGCAGTGCTAGAGTACCGGGACTAGCTGCGTATACGCAGTATTTT.

This clonotype came up many times. This rearrangement joins TRBV29-1 to TRBJ1-1; the match to TRBD1 covers 7 bases. CDR1 is SQVTM and CDR2 is ANQGSEA in the germline V gene. V dropped 0 bases and J dropped 8; count of bases not matched to a gene: 12. This CDR3 comprises 15 residues. The CDR3 loop reads CSVEDLGQAGREAFF. The CDR3 bases are TGCAGCGTTGAAGATCTTGGACAGGCGGGTCGAGAAGCTTTCTTT.

At least ten counts were recorded for this clonotype. V usage is TRBV7-9 and J usage is TRBJ2-7; D gene ambiguous. Trimming pared 3 bases from V and 2 bases from J, leaving 11 bases between. Germline V lookup: CDR1 SEHNR, CDR2 FQNEAQ (reference sequence). CDR3 length equals 14 residues. CDR3 residues: CASSLFSRAYEQYF. As DNA, the CDR3 is TGTGCCAGCAGCTTGTTTTCCCGGGCCTACGAGCAGTACTTC.

This clonotype occurred a few times. The CDR3 sequence is CASTGGAPNYGYTF. The DNA for the CDR3 is TGTGCCAGCACAGGGGGCGCACCGAACTATGGCTACACCTTC. This chain joins TRBV6-1 and TRBJ1-2; 8 bases agree with TRBD1. This CDR3 has 14 residues. Germline CDR1 reads MNHNS; CDR2 reads SASEGT. Trimming took 7 bases from V and 2 from J; bases not matched to a gene: 6.

This sequence joins TRBV29-1 and TRBJ1-3, with a tentative D call TRBD1 (5 bases). V was clipped by 7 bases and J by 4 bases, with 17 bases between them. In germline, CDR1 is SQVTM, CDR2 ANQGSEA. The CDR3 covers 14 residues. For the CDR3, the DNA is TGCAGCGCTGGCGAGACAGTCCGCGGAAACACCATATATTTT. It yields the protein CSAGETVRGNTIYF.

This clonotype was recorded at least ten times. The chain employs TRBV12-3 or TRBV12-4 and TRBJ1-2; D unresolved. Trimming shortened V by 8 bases and J by 5 bases, and 6 bases separated the two germline ends. The CDR3 loop spans 10 amino acids. The CDR3 nucleotides are TGTGCCAGCGGGTCTTATGGCTACACCTTC. It codes for CASGSYGYTF.

This clonotype was seen at least ten times. CDR3 loop: CATTPGSGKFYGYTF. CDR3 DNA sequence: TGTGCCACTACTCCGGGCTCTGGCAAGTTCTATGGCTACACCTTC. The rearrangement links TRBV10-3 to TRBJ1-2, with no clear D. This CDR3 has 15 amino acids. The V end was cut by 10 bases, the J end by 4 bases, with 22 bases between. Germline V gene sequence: CDR1 ENHRY, CDR2 SYGVKD.

This clonotype was observed a few times. V gene TRBV27 combines with J gene TRBJ2-3; perhaps D is TRBD1 or TRBD2 (5 bases each). CDR1 is MNHEY, CDR2 SMNVEV, per germline (reference sequence). The ends were cut back, 3 bases at V and 3 bases at J, with 10 bases in the middle. The CDR3 contains 14 residues. CDR3 coding DNA: TGTGCCAGCAGTTTCCGGGACCTTACAGATACGCAGTATTTT. It codes for CASSFRDLTDTQYF.

The rearrangement uses TRBV2 and TRBJ1-6; D gene unclear. Germline-derived CDR1 and CDR2 are SNHLY and FYNNEI. This CDR3 has 15 amino acids. The V end lost 6 bases, the J end lost 9 bases, and 18 bases lay between the germline ends. CDR3 nucleotides: TGTGCCAGCAGGGCGGAATCCCAAAGGGTTTCACCCCTCCACTTT. Residues: CASRAESQRVSPLHF.

The sample holds a few counts of this clonotype. The chain couples TRBV7-2 to TRBJ2-7; 13 nucleotides match TRBD2. V was clipped by 5 bases and J by 0 bases; unmatched bases: 4. CDR3 length equals 16 residues. Germline CDR1 and CDR2: SGHTA and FQGNSA. DNA for the CDR3: TGTGCCAGCAGCCGGTGGACTAGCGGGGGCTCCTACGAGCAGTACTTC. Its translation: CASSRWTSGGSYEQYF.